The 9 T cell receptor beta chains below all came from one sample that was sequenced in a study of shared clonotypes between healthy human individuals. Using immunoSEQ multiplex PCR, the repertoire was profiled, and TCRdb retains in-frame clones only, with some absent. The repertoire holds over a million clones, with approximately 80% as singletons. Sequencing input: memory CD4+ T cells from PBMCs. Documented subset: CD45RA-negative fraction. The receptors shown here come from a man aged 18 to 29 in good health. Some clones in this sample may be carry-over from other donors' samples.

The rearrangement uses TRBV7-3 and TRBJ2-2; no definite D call. Germline assignment: CDR1 SGHTA and CDR2 FQGTGA. V lost 5 bases to trimming and J lost 7 bases, with 17 bases between them. CDR3 size: 15 residues. The CDR3 region is CASSRTGYWGGELFF. CDR3 nucleotide sequence: TGTGCCAGCAGCCGGACGGGTTACTGGGGCGGGGAGCTGTTTTTT.

The V and J genes are TRBV18 and TRBJ1-1; weak D call: TRBD1 (5 bases). CDR3 length equals 13 residues. V was cut by 6 bases and J by 6 bases, with 14 bases left in between. CDR1 is KGHSH, CDR2 LQKENI, per germline. CDR3 bases: TGTGCCAGCTCCAAGGGCGGGGGAGCTGAAGCTTTCTTT. This translates into CASSKGGGAEAFF.

The gene calls are TRBV30 and TRBJ2-3; D is unresolved. Trimming took off 5 bases at V and 0 bases at J, with 12 bases between the two ends. The CDR3 covers 14 residues. Germline V lookup: CDR1 GTSNPN, CDR2 SVGIG (reference sequence). The CDR3 region has the DNA TGTGCCTGGGGGCGAACTCCGAGCACAGATACGCAGTATTTT. This encodes CAWGRTPSTDTQYF.

This chain joins TRBV29-1 and TRBJ2-5, with a weak D call TRBD2 (5 bases). This CDR3 region has 13 residues. The germline gives CDR1 SQVTM, CDR2 ANQGSEA. The germline V and J ends were trimmed by 1 base and 2 bases, with 8 bases remaining between them. The CDR3 spells CSVEVATQETQYF. CDR3 sequence (DNA): TGCAGCGTTGAAGTAGCGACACAAGAGACCCAGTACTTC.

The chain combines TRBV11-3 with TRBJ2-1; 10 nucleotides align to TRBD1. This CDR3 is 15 amino acids long. With 1 base clipped from V and 8 bases from J, the junction kept 5 bases outside the gene matches. CDR1 is SGHNT and CDR2 is YENEEA in the germline V gene. The CDR3 sequence is CASSLVAGQGYEQFF. CDR3 DNA: TGTGCCAGCAGCTTAGTGGCGGGACAGGGGTATGAGCAGTTCTTC.

The J gene is TRBJ1-1, the V gene TRBV6-1, with a tentative D call TRBD1 (5 bases). Germline V gene lookup returns CDR1 MNHNS and CDR2 SASEGT. There are 11 residues in the CDR3. The V and J ends lost 6 bases and 11 bases respectively, with 13 bases between them. CDR3 sequence reads: CASRLQDGAFF. DNA of the CDR3: TGTGCCAGCAGGCTACAGGACGGGGCTTTCTTT.

This chain uses TRBV28 with TRBJ1-2, with 7 bases fitting TRBD1. CDR1 is MDHEN, CDR2 SYDVKM, per germline. This CDR3 region has 14 residues. The V gene end was trimmed by 3 bases and the J gene end by 6 bases; junction bases not matched to a gene: 7. DNA of the CDR3: TGTGCCAGCAGTTTGGTGGGACAGCCGAATGGCTACACCTTC. Amino acids: CASSLVGQPNGYTF.

This clone was counted at least ten times. The chain joins TRBV28 to TRBJ1-2, with D unresolved. CDR1 is MDHEN, CDR2 SYDVKM, per germline. V was pared by 7 bases and J by 4 bases, with 19 bases between. CDR3 length: 15 amino acids. The CDR3 DNA sequence: TGTGCCAGCATCGCCCCCCAGGACCCCTCCTATGGCTACACCTTC. This translates into CASIAPQDPSYGYTF.

This rearrangement joins TRBV19 to TRBJ1-2, with 7 bases aligning to TRBD1. The CDR3 length is 13 residues. CDR1 LNHDA and CDR2 SQIVND come from the germline V gene (reference sequence). Losses at the gene ends were 3 bases for V and 8 bases for J; bases not matched to a gene: 6. The CDR3 spells CASSISGTAGYTF. The CDR3 region has the DNA TGTGCCAGTAGTATTTCTGGGACAGCCGGCTACACCTTC. Full variable domain (remainder filled in from reference TRBV19 and TRBJ1-2): DGGITQSPKYLFRKEGQNVTLSCEQNLNHDAMYWYRQDPGQGLRLIYYSQIVNDFQKGDIAEGYSVSREKKESFPLTVTSAQKNPTAFYLCASSISGTAGYTFGSGTRLTVV.